This T cell receptor (beta chain) was observed in a study of cytotoxic CD8 clonotypes in ibrutinib-treated CLL. The junction had 4 bases not matched to a gene; V was cut back by 6 bases and J by 7 bases. In germline, CDR1 is SGHTA, CDR2 FQGNSA. The CDR3 runs to 13 residues. Measured with immunoSEQ multiplex PCR; TCRdb has only the in-frame clones, and not every one. The sample lists 65,000 to 85,000 clones, approximately 87% seen once, with around 36% in the top ten. J is TRBJ2-2 and V is TRBV7-2; 8 bases align to TRBD1. The receptor was derived from a human donor with chronic lymphocytic leukemia. Sequenced material: PBMCs, taken after 24 months of ibrutinib treatment. CDR3 nucleotide sequence: TGTGCCAGCAGAGCGACAGGGGTCGGGGAGCTGTTTTTT. Encoded protein: CASRATGVGELFF.